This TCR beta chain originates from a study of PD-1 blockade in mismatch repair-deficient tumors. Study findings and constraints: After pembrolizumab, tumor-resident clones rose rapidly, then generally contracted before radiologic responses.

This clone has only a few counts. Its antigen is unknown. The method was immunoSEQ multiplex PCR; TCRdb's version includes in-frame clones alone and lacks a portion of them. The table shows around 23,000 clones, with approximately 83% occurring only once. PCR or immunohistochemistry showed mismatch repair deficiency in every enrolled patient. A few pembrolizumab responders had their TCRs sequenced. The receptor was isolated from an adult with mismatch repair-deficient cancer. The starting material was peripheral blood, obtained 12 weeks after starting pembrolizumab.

The CDR3 bases are TGTGCCAGCGGAAAGGGGGCCGGCAACTACGAGCAGTACTTC. This codes for CASGKGAGNYEQYF. This chain links TRBV11-2 with TRBJ2-7; 7 bases align to TRBD1. V dropped 8 bases and J dropped 3; count of bases not matched to a gene: 10. The CDR3 consists of 14 residues. From germline, CDR1 is SGHAT and CDR2 FQNNGV.